The 31 T cell receptor beta chains below come from one sample, sequenced in a study of shared clonotypes between healthy human individuals. CD45RO-negative cells were positively selected for CCR7, leaving out terminally differentiated effector memory CD45RA+ cells. The table came from immunoSEQ multiplex PCR; TCRdb's copy has only in-frame clones and leaves some out. The data contain 2 million or so clones, about 95% of them seen just once; the ten biggest clones take up about 1.1%. Sequencing was done on a sample of naive CD8+ T cells sorted from blood. The source is a man between 18 and 35 years old in good health.

This clone was counted a single time. This chain joins TRBV6-6 and TRBJ2-5, with TRBD1 as a possible D gene (6 bases). The V end lost 10 bases, the J end lost 1 base, and 13 bases lay between the germline ends. CDR1 MNHNY and CDR2 SVGAGI come from the germline V gene (reference sequence). The CDR3 is 13 amino acids. This CDR3 reads CATYRGGQETQYF. The DNA of the CDR3 is TGTGCCACCTACCGAGGGGGCCAAGAGACCCAGTACTTC.

This clone was recorded once. The chain uses TRBV4-3 and TRBJ1-1; the match to TRBD1 covers 8 bases. J was trimmed by 4 bases and V by 0 bases; bases with no gene match: 7. Germline V gene data show CDR1 as LGHNA and CDR2 as YSLEER. The CDR3 contains 16 residues. CDR3 bases: TGCGCCAGCAGCCAAGATTTCCAGGGGGCGAGCACTGAAGCTTTCTTT. Translated, it gives CASSQDFQGASTEAFF.

This clone was detected only once. V is TRBV5-6 and J is TRBJ2-7; 9 bases align to TRBD2. V lost 0 bases and J lost 2; bases outside the gene matches: 6. This CDR3 comprises 16 residues. CDR1 is SGHDT, CDR2 YYEEEE, per germline. The CDR3 protein is CASSLVGLAGPYEQYF. CDR3 bases: TGTGCCAGCAGCTTGGTGGGTCTAGCGGGACCCTACGAGCAGTACTTC.

The chain joins TRBV12-5 to TRBJ2-7; possible D gene TRBD1, 6 bases. CDR1 is LGHNT, CDR2 FRNRAP, per germline. V lost 2 bases, J lost 3 bases, and 14 bases lay in between. This CDR3 contains 15 residues. The DNA of the CDR3 is TGTGCTAGTGGTTTGACTCCGACAGGACACTACGAGCAGTACTTC. Residues: CASGLTPTGHYEQYF.

The V call is TRBV7-9, the J call TRBJ2-7; no firm D call. V was cut by 5 bases and J by 2 bases, with 13 bases left in between. CDR3 length: 14 amino acids. The germline V gene has CDR1 SEHNR and CDR2 FQNEAQ (reference sequence). CDR3 nucleotide sequence: TGTGCCAGCAGCCCCGGAGAGGACCCCTACGAGCAGTACTTC. It codes for CASSPGEDPYEQYF.

V usage is TRBV27 and J usage is TRBJ2-7; TRBD2 agrees at 7 bases. The CDR3 is made up of 13 amino acids. CDR1 and CDR2 from the germline V gene are MNHEY and SMNVEV (reference sequence). With 0 bases clipped from V and 7 bases from J, the junction kept 3 bases outside the gene matches. Here the CDR3 reads CASSLSVGREQYF. The CDR3 DNA is TGTGCCAGCAGTTTATCGGTCGGGAGGGAGCAGTACTTC.

On this clone itself: The sample has other DNA sequences that encode this CDR3 too. This chain connects TRBV7-6 to TRBJ1-1; the D is unclear. Per the germline V gene, CDR1 is SGHVS and CDR2 is FNYEAQ. V was trimmed by 1 base and J by 2 bases, leaving 5 bases between them. This CDR3 is 13 amino acids long. CDR3 residues: CASSLGANTEAFF. The CDR3 DNA sequence: TGTGCCAGCAGCTTAGGGGCAAACACTGAAGCTTTCTTT.

The V call is TRBV4-1, the J call TRBJ2-3; 8 nucleotides align to TRBD1. The CDR3 runs to 17 residues. With V trimmed by 2 bases and J by 5 bases, 12 bases remained unmatched. The germline CDR1 and CDR2 sequences are MGHRA and YSYEKL. The CDR3 nucleotides are TGCGCCAGCAGCCAATTGGTGGACAGGGAGTTTGGAGATACGCAGTATTTT. Amino acid sequence: CASSQLVDREFGDTQYF.

This chain connects TRBV18 to TRBJ2-3; a possible D gene is TRBD2 (5 bases). V dropped 3 bases and J dropped 6 bases, with 19 bases sitting between them. CDR3 size: 16 residues. The V gene's germline CDR1 is KGHSH and CDR2 LQKENI. CDR3 bases: TGTGCCAGCTCACCTGCACTACCTACATCGGGGGATACGCAGTATTTT. Its translation: CASSPALPTSGDTQYF.

The CDR3 DNA follows: TGTGCCAGCAGCTCTGTGGGCGGGAGGATAAATGAGCAGTTCTTC. This sequence encodes CASSSVGGRINEQFF. This chain uses TRBV5-6 with TRBJ2-1, with TRBD2 identical over 8 bases. The CDR3 covers 15 residues. The trim removed 3 bases at V and 7 bases at J, leaving 9 bases unmatched. Germline-derived CDR1 and CDR2 are SGHDT and YYEEEE.

The chain couples TRBV11-2 to TRBJ2-1; 14 bases fit TRBD2. Germline assignment: CDR1 SGHAT and CDR2 FQNNGV. The CDR3 has 19 residues. Trimming at V came to 5 bases and at J to 4 bases, leaving 13 bases not matched to a gene. The CDR3 sequence: CASSQPTGTSGRTYNEQFF. The CDR3 DNA reads as TGTGCCAGCAGCCAACCAACCGGGACTAGCGGGAGAACATACAATGAGCAGTTCTTC.

In this sample, this clone turned up once. This chain uses TRBV6-5 with TRBJ1-1; D might be TRBD1 (5 bases). CDR1 is MNHEY, CDR2 SVGAGI, per germline. The V end was cut by 5 bases, the J end by 2 bases, with 12 bases between. The CDR3 is 14 amino acids. This CDR3 is CASSALGGNTEAFF. CDR3 DNA sequence: TGTGCCAGCAGTGCACTCGGGGGTAACACTGAAGCTTTCTTT.

J is TRBJ2-5 and V is TRBV7-6; TRBD2 aligns across 12 bases. This CDR3 comprises 15 residues. CDR1 SGHVS and CDR2 FNYEAQ come from the germline V gene. V gave up 7 bases and J gave up 5 bases; unmatched junction bases: 8. The CDR3 bases are TGTGCCAGCAAACCTCTAGCGGGAGGGCAGGAGACCCAGTACTTC. Amino acid sequence: CASKPLAGGQETQYF.

The chain employs TRBV13 and TRBJ2-1, with a possible D match to TRBD1 (5 bases). The CDR3 is 14 amino acids. V shed 5 bases and J shed 3 bases, with 11 bases lying between them. CDR1 and CDR2 from the germline V gene are PRHDT and FYEKMQ (reference sequence). CDR3 nucleotides: TGTGCCAGCAGCGAAGGGGCCAGCTACAATGAGCAGTTCTTC. Translated: CASSEGASYNEQFF.

This clone appeared once. The rearrangement links TRBV27 to TRBJ1-2, with D tentatively TRBD1 (6 bases). The CDR3 loop spans 14 amino acids. The V end lost 6 bases, the J end lost 1 base, and 12 bases lay between the germline ends. The germline CDR1 and CDR2 sequences are MNHEY and SMNVEV (reference sequence). The CDR3 sequence is CASRGTGINYGYTF. CDR3 in DNA: TGTGCCAGCAGGGGAACAGGGATTAACTATGGCTACACCTTC.

This sequence joins TRBV4-1 and TRBJ2-1, with D unresolved. Germline CDR1 is MGHRA and CDR2 is YSYEKL. V lost 0 bases, J lost 3 bases, and 6 bases lay in between. The CDR3 runs to 14 residues. The CDR3 reads CASSQDSDYNEQFF. As DNA, the CDR3 is TGCGCCAGCAGCCAAGACTCTGACTACAATGAGCAGTTCTTC.

The gene calls are TRBV5-1 and TRBJ2-7, with TRBD1 matching 8 bases. Germline-derived CDR1 and CDR2 are SGHRS and YFSETQ. V shed 5 bases and J 7 bases; nucleotides not matched to a gene: 8. This CDR3 is 13 amino acids long. DNA for the CDR3: TGCGCCAGCAGACAGGGGGAACCCTGGGAGCAGTACTTC. This gives the protein CASRQGEPWEQYF.

The V gene is TRBV4-1, the J gene TRBJ1-2; D remains unclear. Germline V CDR1 and CDR2: MGHRA, YSYEKL. The CDR3 extends over 15 amino acids. Trimming took off 3 bases at V and 3 bases at J, with 14 bases between the two ends. The CDR3 sequence: CASSHVAGADYGYTF. CDR3 nucleotides: TGCGCCAGCAGCCACGTAGCGGGCGCAGACTATGGCTACACCTTC.

V and J are TRBV4-1 and TRBJ2-7, with TRBD1 matching 9 bases. The J segment lost 2 bases and the V segment lost 4 bases, leaving 9 bases of the junction unmatched. This CDR3 has 16 residues. Germline V gene sequence: CDR1 MGHRA, CDR2 YSYEKL. CDR3 residues: CASSPEPRTGAYEQYF. CDR3 nucleotides: TGCGCCAGCAGCCCCGAACCCCGGACAGGGGCCTACGAGCAGTACTTC.

The V gene is TRBV14, the J gene TRBJ1-4; possible D gene TRBD1, 5 bases. V lost 2 bases and J 4 bases, leaving 14 bases between the germline ends. Germline lookup yields CDR1 SGHDN and CDR2 FVKESK. The CDR3 runs 16 residues. CDR3 loop: CASSQPHPGLNEKLFF. The CDR3 nucleotides read TGTGCCAGCAGCCAACCTCACCCGGGACTTAATGAAAAACTGTTTTTT.

This clone was seen just once. The chain recombines TRBV9 with TRBJ2-1; D not certain. The V gene's germline CDR1 is SGDLS and CDR2 YYNGEE. Trimming pared 0 bases from V and 2 bases from J, leaving 12 bases between. This CDR3 comprises 16 residues. The DNA of the CDR3 is TGTGCCAGCAGCGTAGACCCCGAGGAGACCTACAATGAGCAGTTCTTC. As protein: CASSVDPEETYNEQFF.

The chain combines TRBV4-3 with TRBJ2-1; a weak D match, TRBD2 (6 bases). Germline assignment: CDR1 LGHNA and CDR2 YSLEER. The germline V and J ends were trimmed by 1 base and 2 bases, with 9 bases remaining between them. The CDR3 has 15 residues. In nucleotides, the CDR3 is TGCGCCAGCAGCCAAGTAGCGGCTCCCTACAATGAGCAGTTCTTC. This sequence encodes CASSQVAAPYNEQFF.

The table lists this clone with a count of one. Other DNA sequences of this sample code for an identical CDR3. The chain is built from TRBV5-1 and TRBJ2-1; D unclear. The V end was cut by 0 bases, the J end by 7 bases, with 5 bases between. The CDR3 contains 12 residues. From germline, CDR1 is SGHRS and CDR2 YFSETQ. CDR3 DNA: TGCGCCAGCAGCTTGGGTGGGAATGAGCAGTTCTTC. This codes for CASSLGGNEQFF.

The rearrangement joins TRBV11-2 to TRBJ2-1, with D tentatively TRBD2 (6 bases). V lost 1 base and J lost 7, with 14 bases in between. This CDR3 has 15 residues. CDR1 is SGHAT and CDR2 is FQNNGV in the germline V gene. CDR3 residues: CASSLGQGGMNEQFF. CDR3 nucleotide sequence: TGTGCCAGCAGCTTAGGCCAGGGCGGGATGAATGAGCAGTTCTTC. The full variable domain, rest sourced from reference TRBV11-2 and TRBJ2-1, is EAGVAQSPRYKIIEKRQSVAFWCNPISGHATLYWYQQILGQGPKLLIQFQNNGVVDDSQLPKDRFSAERLKGVDSTLKIQPAKLEDSAVYLCASSLGQGGMNEQFFGPGTRLTVL.

The rearrangement joins TRBV4-1 to TRBJ1-2; D ambiguous. The CDR3 is 14 residues long. Trimming cost V 1 base and J 2 bases, with 8 bases left between them. The V gene's germline CDR1 is MGHRA and CDR2 YSYEKL. The CDR3 sequence: CASSQAPGNYGYTF. In nucleotides, the CDR3 is TGCGCCAGCAGCCAAGCGCCGGGAAACTATGGCTACACCTTC.

The chain carries TRBV7-9 and TRBJ2-7; 10 bases map to TRBD2. Unmatched junction bases numbered 10, after V lost 4 bases and J lost 4 bases. This CDR3 has 16 amino acids. Per the germline V gene, CDR1 is SEHNR and CDR2 is FQNEAQ (reference sequence). CDR3 region: CASSSPERGGLYEQYF. CDR3 bases: TGTGCCAGCAGCTCGCCAGAGCGGGGGGGATTGTACGAGCAGTACTTC.

The chain recombines TRBV30 with TRBJ2-7; TRBD1 might be the D (6 bases). CDR1 is GTSNPN and CDR2 is SVGIG in the germline V gene (reference sequence). Deletions cut 1 base from V and 4 bases from J, with 20 bases between. The CDR3 covers 16 residues. The CDR3 DNA follows: TGTGCCTGGAGTGCATTGGCCCCCGCCACAGGGTACGAGCAGTACTTC. It specifies CAWSALAPATGYEQYF. Full variable domain (outside the CDR3, taken from reference TRBV30 and TRBJ2-7): SQTIHQWPATLVQPVGSPLSLECTVEGTSNPNLYWYRQAAGRGLQLLFYSVGIGQISSEVPQNLSASRPQDRQFILSSKKLLLSDSGFYLCAWSALAPATGYEQYFGPGTRLTVT.

J is TRBJ1-1 and V is TRBV5-1; 7 positions agree with TRBD1. Germline CDR1 and CDR2: SGHRS and YFSETQ. This CDR3 region has 16 residues. The ends lost 3 bases at V and 0 bases at J; junction bases unmatched: 8. The chain's CDR3 is CASSSLPGQLNTEAFF. The CDR3 bases are TGCGCCAGCAGCTCGCTACCGGGACAGCTGAACACTGAAGCTTTCTTT.

Turning to this clone: Other DNA sequences in the sample encode the same CDR3. V and J are TRBV4-3 and TRBJ2-1; 9 nucleotides agree with TRBD2. Germline CDR1 reads LGHNA; CDR2 reads YSLEER. This CDR3 has 16 residues. J was trimmed by 4 bases and V by 0 bases; bases with no gene match: 4. The CDR3 spells CASSQDSGRGYNEQFF. CDR3 nucleotides: TGCGCCAGCAGCCAAGATAGCGGGAGAGGATACAATGAGCAGTTCTTC.

The rearrangement uses TRBV4-3 and TRBJ2-1; 7 bases line up with TRBD2. Per the germline V gene, CDR1 is LGHNA and CDR2 is YSLEER. V was clipped by 1 base and J by 4 bases; unmatched bases: 7. This CDR3 spans 16 amino acids. The CDR3 spells CASSQGVWRGYNEQFF. CDR3 DNA: TGCGCCAGCAGCCAAGGGGTCTGGCGGGGGTACAATGAGCAGTTCTTC.

The rearrangement links TRBV28 to TRBJ2-7; D possibly matches TRBD1 or TRBD2 (5 bases each). The germline V gene encodes CDR1 MDHEN and CDR2 SYDVKM. The length of the CDR3 is 16 residues. Trimming stripped 5 bases from V and 4 bases from J, with 21 bases between. This chain's CDR3 is CASSPPRGRVRYEQYF. The CDR3 DNA is TGTGCCAGCAGTCCACCCCGGGGCAGGGTCAGATACGAGCAGTACTTC.